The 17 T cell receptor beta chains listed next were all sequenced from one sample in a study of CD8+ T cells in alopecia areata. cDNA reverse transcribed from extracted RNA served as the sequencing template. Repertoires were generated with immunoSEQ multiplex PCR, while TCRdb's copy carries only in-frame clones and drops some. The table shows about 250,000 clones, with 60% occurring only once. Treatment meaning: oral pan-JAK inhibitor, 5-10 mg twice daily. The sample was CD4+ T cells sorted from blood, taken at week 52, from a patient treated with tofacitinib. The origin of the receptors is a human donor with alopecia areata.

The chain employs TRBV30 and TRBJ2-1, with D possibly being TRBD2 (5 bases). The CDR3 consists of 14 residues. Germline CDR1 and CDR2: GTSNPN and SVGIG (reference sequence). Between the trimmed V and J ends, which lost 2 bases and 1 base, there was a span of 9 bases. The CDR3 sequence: CAWSMTGSYNEQFF. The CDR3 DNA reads TGTGCCTGGAGTATGACGGGATCCTACAATGAGCAGTTCTTC. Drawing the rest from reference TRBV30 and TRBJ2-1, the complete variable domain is SQTIHQWPATLVQPVGSPLSLECTVEGTSNPNLYWYRQAAGRGLQLLFYSVGIGQISSEVPQNLSASRPQDRQFILSSKKLLLSDSGFYLCAWSMTGSYNEQFFGPGTRLTVL.

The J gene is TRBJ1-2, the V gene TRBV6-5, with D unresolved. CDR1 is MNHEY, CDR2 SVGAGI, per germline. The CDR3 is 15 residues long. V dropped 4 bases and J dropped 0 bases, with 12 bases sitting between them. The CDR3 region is CASSSDGTPNYGYTF. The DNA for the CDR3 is TGTGCCAGCAGTTCGGACGGAACACCTAACTATGGCTACACCTTC.

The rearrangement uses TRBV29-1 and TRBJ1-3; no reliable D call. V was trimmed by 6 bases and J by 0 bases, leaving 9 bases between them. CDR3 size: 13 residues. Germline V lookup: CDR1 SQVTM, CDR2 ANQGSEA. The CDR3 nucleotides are TGCAGCGTCCGTCGAACCTCTGGAAACACCATATATTTT. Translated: CSVRRTSGNTIYF.

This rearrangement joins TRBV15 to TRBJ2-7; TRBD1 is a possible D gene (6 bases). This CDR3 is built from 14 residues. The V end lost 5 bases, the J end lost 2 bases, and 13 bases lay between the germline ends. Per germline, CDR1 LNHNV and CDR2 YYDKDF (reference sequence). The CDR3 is CATSGQSSPYEQYF. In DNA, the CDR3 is TGTGCCACCAGCGGACAGTCCTCACCCTACGAGCAGTACTTC.

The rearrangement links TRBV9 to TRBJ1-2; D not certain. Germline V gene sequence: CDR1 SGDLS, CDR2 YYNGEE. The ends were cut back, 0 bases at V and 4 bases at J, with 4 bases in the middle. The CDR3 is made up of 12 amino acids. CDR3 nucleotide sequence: TGTGCCAGCAGCGTAGGGTTCTATGGCTACACCTTC. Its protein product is CASSVGFYGYTF.

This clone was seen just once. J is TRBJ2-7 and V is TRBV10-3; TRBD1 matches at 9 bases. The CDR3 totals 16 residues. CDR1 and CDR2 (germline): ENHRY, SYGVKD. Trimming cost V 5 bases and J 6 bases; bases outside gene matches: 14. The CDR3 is CAISLFTGTGIGEQYF. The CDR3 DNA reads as TGTGCCATCAGTTTGTTCACCGGGACAGGGATAGGCGAGCAGTACTTC.

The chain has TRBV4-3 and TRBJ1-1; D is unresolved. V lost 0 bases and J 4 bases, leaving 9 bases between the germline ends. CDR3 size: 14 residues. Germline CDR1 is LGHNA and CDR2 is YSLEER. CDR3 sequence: CASSQDHRVTEAFF. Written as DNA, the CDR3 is TGCGCCAGCAGCCAAGATCATCGTGTCACTGAAGCTTTCTTT.

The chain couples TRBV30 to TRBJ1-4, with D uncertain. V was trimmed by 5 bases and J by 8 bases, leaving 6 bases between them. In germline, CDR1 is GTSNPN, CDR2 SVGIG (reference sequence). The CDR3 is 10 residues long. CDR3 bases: TGTGCCTGGGGAGCGGAAAAACTGTTTTTT. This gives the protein CAWGAEKLFF.

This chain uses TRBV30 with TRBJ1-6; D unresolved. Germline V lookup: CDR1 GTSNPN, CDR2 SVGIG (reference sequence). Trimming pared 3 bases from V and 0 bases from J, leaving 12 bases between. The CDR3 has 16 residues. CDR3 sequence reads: CAWSAGVSSYNSPLHF. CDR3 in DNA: TGTGCCTGGAGCGCAGGCGTAAGCTCCTATAATTCACCCCTCCACTTT.

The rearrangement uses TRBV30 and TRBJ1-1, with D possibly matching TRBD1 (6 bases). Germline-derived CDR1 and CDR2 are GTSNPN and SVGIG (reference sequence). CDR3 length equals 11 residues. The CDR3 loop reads CASRGYAEAFF. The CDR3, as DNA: TGTGCATCCAGGGGATACGCTGAAGCTTTCTTT.

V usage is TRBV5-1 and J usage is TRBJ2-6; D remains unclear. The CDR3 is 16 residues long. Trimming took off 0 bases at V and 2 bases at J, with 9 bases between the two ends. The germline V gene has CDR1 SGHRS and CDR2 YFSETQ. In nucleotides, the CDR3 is TGCGCCAGCAGCTTGGCGCAGACCGCTGGGGCCAACGTCCTGACTTTC. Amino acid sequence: CASSLAQTAGANVLTF.

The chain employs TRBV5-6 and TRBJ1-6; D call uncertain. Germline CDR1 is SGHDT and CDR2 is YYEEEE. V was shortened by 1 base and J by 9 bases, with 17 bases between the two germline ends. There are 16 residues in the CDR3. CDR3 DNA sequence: TGTGCCAGCAGCTTGCGGGTCACGGGGATGGGTTCACCCCTCCACTTT. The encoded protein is CASSLRVTGMGSPLHF. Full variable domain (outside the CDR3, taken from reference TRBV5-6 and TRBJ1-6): DAGVTQSPTHLIKTRGQQVTLRCSPKSGHDTVSWYQQALGQGPQFIFQYYEEEERQRGNFPDRFSGHQFPNYSSELNVNALLLGDSALYLCASSLRVTGMGSPLHFGNGTRLTVT.

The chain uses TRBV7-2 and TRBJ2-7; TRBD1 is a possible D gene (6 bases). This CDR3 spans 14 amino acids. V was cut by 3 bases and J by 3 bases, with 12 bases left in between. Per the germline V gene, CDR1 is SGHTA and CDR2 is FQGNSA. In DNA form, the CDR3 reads TGTGCCAGCAGCTTTCGGCAGGGGAACTACGAGCAGTACTTC. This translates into CASSFRQGNYEQYF.

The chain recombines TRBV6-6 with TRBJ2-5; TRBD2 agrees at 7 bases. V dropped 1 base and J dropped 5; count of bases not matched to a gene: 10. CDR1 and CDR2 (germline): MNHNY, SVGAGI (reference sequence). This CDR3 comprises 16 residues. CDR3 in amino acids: CASSYWASGPMETQYF. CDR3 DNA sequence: TGTGCCAGCAGTTACTGGGCTAGCGGCCCGATGGAGACCCAGTACTTC.

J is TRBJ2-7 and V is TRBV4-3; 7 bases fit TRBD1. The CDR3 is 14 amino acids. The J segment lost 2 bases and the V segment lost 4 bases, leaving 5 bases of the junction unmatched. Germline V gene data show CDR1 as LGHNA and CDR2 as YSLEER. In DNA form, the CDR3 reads TGCGCCAGCAGCCGAGGACAGGCTACCTACGAGCAGTACTTC. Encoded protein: CASSRGQATYEQYF.

CDR3 residues: CAISDPDSGLAGSTDTQYF. The CDR3 DNA reads TGTGCCATCAGTGATCCCGACAGTGGACTAGCGGGGAGCACAGATACGCAGTATTTT. The chain joins TRBV10-3 to TRBJ2-3, with TRBD2 matching over 12 bases. The ends lost 3 bases at V and 0 bases at J; junction bases unmatched: 10. The CDR3 spans 19 residues. CDR1 and CDR2 (germline): ENHRY, SYGVKD.

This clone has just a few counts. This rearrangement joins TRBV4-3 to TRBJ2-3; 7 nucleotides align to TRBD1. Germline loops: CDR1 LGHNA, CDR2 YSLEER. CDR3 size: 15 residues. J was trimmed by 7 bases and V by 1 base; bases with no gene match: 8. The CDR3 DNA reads TGCGCCAGCAGCCAAGTCGAAGGGGGCCTATATACGCAGTATTTT. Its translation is CASSQVEGGLYTQYF.